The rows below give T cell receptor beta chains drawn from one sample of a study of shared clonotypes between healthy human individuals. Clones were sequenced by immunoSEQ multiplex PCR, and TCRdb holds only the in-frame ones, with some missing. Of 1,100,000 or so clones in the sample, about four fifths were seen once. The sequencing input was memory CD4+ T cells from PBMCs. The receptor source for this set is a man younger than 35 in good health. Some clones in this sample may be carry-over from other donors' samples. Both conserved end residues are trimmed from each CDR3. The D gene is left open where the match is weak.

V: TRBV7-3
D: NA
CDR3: ASSRTGTGSGKPN

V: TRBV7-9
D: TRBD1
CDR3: ASTHRDRSYNEQF

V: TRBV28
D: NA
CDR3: ASSSRATSGNTIY

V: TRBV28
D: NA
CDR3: ASRPGLSGANVLT

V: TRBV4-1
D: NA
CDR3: ASSQGLAGQSGNTIY

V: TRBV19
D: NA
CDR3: ASRPDSREGEQF

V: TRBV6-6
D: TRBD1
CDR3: ASSYQGQGIQPQH

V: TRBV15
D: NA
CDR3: ATSREGVRRTTYEQY

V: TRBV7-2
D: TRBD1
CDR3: ASSWRTGNRNEQF

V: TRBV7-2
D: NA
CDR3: ASSLGVIGVTQY

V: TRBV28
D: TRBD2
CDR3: ASSFRLAGAMMGHEQY

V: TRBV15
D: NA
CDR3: ATSREAFGYGYT

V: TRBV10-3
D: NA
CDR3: AISESNTYEQY

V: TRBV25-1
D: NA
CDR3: ASSESGGDYGYT

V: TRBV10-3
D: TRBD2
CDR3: AISELLAGFAEQF

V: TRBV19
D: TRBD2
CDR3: ASSPSGLAPDYEQY

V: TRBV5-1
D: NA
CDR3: ASSLETDTQY

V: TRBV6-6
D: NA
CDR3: ASSYRSSYEQY

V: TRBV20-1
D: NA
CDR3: SARDRGEAF

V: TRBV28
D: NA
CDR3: ASRQGGSTDTQY

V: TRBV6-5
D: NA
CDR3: ASRYRDSPYNEQF

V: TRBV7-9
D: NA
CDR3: ASSLGGSTETQY

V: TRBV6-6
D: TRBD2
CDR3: ASRTATSGWPNEQF

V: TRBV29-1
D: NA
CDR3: SVGGAGELF

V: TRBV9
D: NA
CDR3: ASSTSQRPYEQY

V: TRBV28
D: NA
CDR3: ASSLERQWGGQPQH